A selection of T cell receptor beta chains follows, all from one sample in a study of T cell responses to AZD1222 COVID-19 vaccine. Method: immunoSEQ multiplex PCR; TCRdb's copy keeps in-frame clones and lacks some. Among 75,000 to 95,000 clones, roughly 81% were seen once, and the ten largest hold less than 15%. Specimen: peripheral blood, collected on day 0 of AZD1222 vaccination. These receptors all come from an adult in good health. Both conserved end residues are part of each CDR3. The D gene is left open where the match is weak. Not all rows give a size; the values are once, few, many and, for expanded clones, a class.

abundance: .; j_gene: TRBJ1-4; d_gene: .; v_gene: TRBV28; CDR3aa: CASSSPANEKLFF; CDR3nt: TGTGCCAGCAGTTCCCCCGCTAATGAAAAACTGTTTTTT
abundance: once; j_gene: TRBJ1-2; d_gene: TRBD1; v_gene: TRBV7-9; CDR3aa: CASSLGDRKIYGYTF; CDR3nt: TGTGCCAGCAGCTTAGGGGACAGGAAGATCTATGGCTACACCTTC
abundance: .; j_gene: TRBJ1-1; d_gene: .; v_gene: TRBV21-1; CDR3aa: CASGRDRSNTEAFF; CDR3nt: TGTGCCAGCGGCCGGGACAGGAGTAACACTGAAGCTTTCTTT
abundance: .; j_gene: TRBJ1-1; d_gene: .; v_gene: TRBV18; CDR3aa: CASSPLLGEAFF; CDR3nt: TGTGCCAGCTCACCATTGCTGGGTGAAGCTTTCTTT
abundance: .; j_gene: TRBJ1-5; d_gene: .; v_gene: TRBV5-6; CDR3aa: CASSLAGGASNQPQHF; CDR3nt: TGTGCCAGCAGCTTGGCAGGAGGCGCTAGCAATCAGCCCCAGCATTTT
abundance: .; j_gene: TRBJ1-4; d_gene: TRBD1; v_gene: TRBV28; CDR3aa: CASSSGGTATTNEKLFF; CDR3nt: TGTGCCAGCAGTTCGGGGGGGACAGCTACAACTAATGAAAAACTGTTTTTT
abundance: .; j_gene: TRBJ1-1; d_gene: .; v_gene: TRBV28; CDR3aa: CASSPPGVWGTEAFF; CDR3nt: TGTGCCAGCAGTCCCCCTGGGGTTTGGGGGACTGAAGCTTTCTTT
abundance: .; j_gene: TRBJ1-1; d_gene: .; v_gene: TRBV11-3; CDR3aa: CASSRGGRQNTEAFF; CDR3nt: TGTGCCAGCAGCCGAGGGGGTCGGCAAAACACTGAAGCTTTCTTT
abundance: .; j_gene: TRBJ1-1; d_gene: .; v_gene: TRBV7-2; CDR3aa: CASSRGTPGGTEAFF; CDR3nt: TGTGCCAGCAGCCGCGGGACACCCGGAGGGACTGAAGCTTTCTTT
abundance: .; j_gene: TRBJ1-1; d_gene: TRBD1; v_gene: TRBV11-2; CDR3aa: CASSSSKGQRDTEAFF; CDR3nt: TGTGCCAGCAGCTCCTCAAAGGGACAGAGAGACACTGAAGCTTTCTTT
abundance: .; j_gene: TRBJ2-5; d_gene: .; v_gene: TRBV6-2/TRBV6-3; CDR3aa: CASSYSGGLGETQYF; CDR3nt: TGTGCCAGCAGTTACTCGGGGGGGCTGGGAGAGACCCAGTACTTC
abundance: once; j_gene: TRBJ2-7; d_gene: .; v_gene: TRBV21-1; CDR3aa: CASSPRSVRGLSYEQYF; CDR3nt: TGTGCCAGCAGCCCCAGATCGGTGCGGGGGCTCTCCTACGAGCAGTACTTC
abundance: .; j_gene: TRBJ1-6; d_gene: .; v_gene: TRBV21-1; CDR3aa: CASSNDRSSSPLHF; CDR3nt: TGTGCCAGCAGCAACGACAGGTCGAGTTCACCCCTCCACTTT
abundance: .; j_gene: TRBJ1-1; d_gene: .; v_gene: TRBV9; CDR3aa: CASSVGYRARGMNTEAFF; CDR3nt: TGTGCCAGCAGCGTAGGATACAGGGCAAGGGGAATGAACACTGAAGCTTTCTTT
abundance: .; j_gene: TRBJ1-3; d_gene: TRBD1; v_gene: TRBV12-5; CDR3aa: CASGLRPGQGSGNTIYF; CDR3nt: TGTGCTAGTGGTTTGAGACCGGGACAGGGGAGTGGAAACACCATATATTTT
abundance: few; j_gene: TRBJ2-7; d_gene: .; v_gene: TRBV5-1; CDR3aa: CASSLWQGGIHEQYF; CDR3nt: TGCGCCAGCAGCTTGTGGCAGGGGGGTATACACGAGCAGTACTTC
abundance: .; j_gene: TRBJ1-6; d_gene: .; v_gene: TRBV6-2/TRBV6-3; CDR3aa: CASSYGQGSPLHF; CDR3nt: TGTGCCAGCAGTTACGGCCAGGGATCACCCCTCCACTTT
abundance: .; j_gene: TRBJ2-5; d_gene: .; v_gene: TRBV12-5; CDR3aa: CASGLGNQETQYF; CDR3nt: TGTGCTAGTGGTTTGGGCAACCAAGAGACCCAGTACTTC
abundance: .; j_gene: TRBJ2-5; d_gene: TRBD1; v_gene: TRBV7-3; CDR3aa: CASSFGQGETQYF; CDR3nt: TGTGCCAGCAGCTTCGGACAGGGAGAGACCCAGTACTTC
abundance: .; j_gene: TRBJ2-3; d_gene: TRBD2; v_gene: TRBV6-5; CDR3aa: CASSSWTSGTTDTQYF; CDR3nt: TGTGCCAGCAGTTCATGGACTAGCGGGACCACAGATACGCAGTATTTT
abundance: .; j_gene: TRBJ1-1; d_gene: .; v_gene: TRBV5-4; CDR3aa: CASSLAYGTGRTQAFF; CDR3nt: TGTGCCAGCAGCTTGGCCTATGGGACCGGGCGAACTCAAGCTTTCTTT
abundance: .; j_gene: TRBJ1-4; d_gene: TRBD1; v_gene: TRBV28; CDR3aa: CASSQETGVNEKLFF; CDR3nt: TGTGCCAGCAGTCAAGAGACAGGGGTTAATGAAAAACTGTTTTTT
abundance: .; j_gene: TRBJ2-7; d_gene: .; v_gene: TRBV6-2/TRBV6-3; CDR3aa: CASSFSSYEQYF; CDR3nt: TGTGCCAGCAGTTTTAGCTCCTACGAGCAGTACTTC
abundance: .; j_gene: TRBJ1-3; d_gene: .; v_gene: TRBV12-3/TRBV12-4; CDR3aa: CASTLGVGNTIYF; CDR3nt: TGTGCCAGCACATTGGGGGTTGGAAACACCATATATTTT
abundance: .; j_gene: TRBJ2-5; d_gene: .; v_gene: TRBV5-1; CDR3aa: CASSLRLEGKETQYF; CDR3nt: TGCGCCAGCAGCTTAAGGTTGGAAGGAAAGGAGACCCAGTACTTC
abundance: .; j_gene: TRBJ2-7; d_gene: .; v_gene: TRBV15; CDR3aa: CATSRESRGSYEQYF; CDR3nt: TGTGCCACCAGCAGAGAAAGTAGGGGCTCCTACGAGCAGTACTTC
abundance: .; j_gene: TRBJ2-7; d_gene: .; v_gene: TRBV7-9; CDR3aa: CASRLGGEQYF; CDR3nt: TGTGCCAGCAGGCTTGGGGGCGAGCAGTACTTC
abundance: .; j_gene: TRBJ1-1; d_gene: TRBD1; v_gene: TRBV19; CDR3aa: CASSWDRGTEAFF; CDR3nt: TGTGCCAGTAGCTGGGACAGAGGTACTGAAGCTTTCTTT
abundance: once; j_gene: TRBJ2-7; d_gene: .; v_gene: TRBV6-5; CDR3aa: CASSPGGYYGQYF; CDR3nt: TGTGCCAGCAGCCCCGGTGGTTACTATGGGCAGTACTTC
abundance: .; j_gene: TRBJ1-3; d_gene: .; v_gene: TRBV5-1; CDR3aa: CASSAGDQVGNTIYF; CDR3nt: TGCGCCAGCAGCGCCGGGGACCAAGTTGGAAACACCATATATTTT
abundance: .; j_gene: TRBJ1-3; d_gene: .; v_gene: TRBV24-1; CDR3aa: CATSDGGGGHRNTIYF; CDR3nt: TGTGCCACCAGTGACGGGGGCGGGGGACATCGGAACACCATATATTTT
abundance: .; j_gene: TRBJ2-1; d_gene: TRBD2; v_gene: TRBV7-3; CDR3aa: CASSLNPAGRNEQFF; CDR3nt: TGTGCCAGCAGCTTAAATCCAGCGGGGCGAAATGAGCAGTTCTTC
abundance: .; j_gene: TRBJ1-5; d_gene: TRBD1; v_gene: TRBV6-1; CDR3aa: CASSDPDRVDQPQHF; CDR3nt: TGTGCCAGCAGTGACCCGGACAGGGTTGATCAGCCCCAGCATTTT
abundance: .; j_gene: TRBJ2-5; d_gene: TRBD2; v_gene: TRBV5-5; CDR3aa: CASSRLAGDIQETQYF; CDR3nt: TGTGCCAGCAGCCGACTAGCGGGGGACATCCAAGAGACCCAGTACTTC
abundance: .; j_gene: TRBJ2-7; d_gene: .; v_gene: TRBV7-2; CDR3aa: CASNAQGRGSYEQYF; CDR3nt: TGTGCCAGCAACGCTCAGGGCAGGGGCTCCTACGAGCAGTACTTC
abundance: few; j_gene: TRBJ2-7; d_gene: .; v_gene: TRBV10-1; CDR3aa: CASEWGKGCEQYF; CDR3nt: TGCGCCAGCGAATGGGGTAAGGGTTGCGAGCAGTACTTC
abundance: .; j_gene: TRBJ1-5; d_gene: .; v_gene: TRBV30; CDR3aa: CAWGAGENQPQHF; CDR3nt: TGTGCCTGGGGAGCGGGGGAAAATCAGCCCCAGCATTTT
abundance: .; j_gene: TRBJ2-6; d_gene: .; v_gene: TRBV5-1; CDR3aa: CASSLMLGVGSGANVLTF; CDR3nt: TGCGCCAGCAGCTTGATGTTAGGGGTTGGGTCTGGGGCCAACGTCCTGACTTTC
abundance: .; j_gene: TRBJ2-7; d_gene: .; v_gene: TRBV20-1; CDR3aa: CSASSGGPLEQYF; CDR3nt: TGCAGTGCTAGTTCGGGGGGCCCTCTCGAGCAGTACTTC
abundance: .; j_gene: TRBJ1-5; d_gene: TRBD1; v_gene: TRBV6-4; CDR3aa: CASRGQGSPNQPQHF; CDR3nt: TGTGCCAGCAGGGGACAGGGCTCCCCTAATCAGCCCCAGCATTTT
abundance: .; j_gene: TRBJ2-1; d_gene: TRBD2; v_gene: TRBV2; CDR3aa: CASSGTSGYNEQFF; CDR3nt: TGTGCCAGCAGCGGGACTAGCGGCTACAATGAGCAGTTCTTC
abundance: few; j_gene: TRBJ2-7; d_gene: .; v_gene: TRBV18; CDR3aa: CASSPGLTSYEQYF; CDR3nt: TGTGCCAGCTCACCGGGACTGACTTCCTACGAGCAGTACTTC
abundance: .; j_gene: TRBJ1-2; d_gene: .; v_gene: TRBV27; CDR3aa: CASSLSGQLFYGYTF; CDR3nt: TGTGCCAGCAGTTTATCCGGACAGCTTTTTTATGGCTACACCTTC
abundance: few; j_gene: TRBJ1-4; d_gene: TRBD1; v_gene: TRBV7-2; CDR3aa: CASSSQGDTTNEKLFF; CDR3nt: TGTGCCAGCAGCTCCCAGGGGGACACAACTAATGAAAAACTGTTTTTT
abundance: .; j_gene: TRBJ2-7; d_gene: .; v_gene: TRBV6-2/TRBV6-3; CDR3aa: CASSWWGENYEQYF; CDR3nt: TGTGCCAGCAGCTGGTGGGGGGAAAACTACGAGCAGTACTTC
abundance: .; j_gene: TRBJ2-3; d_gene: TRBD2; v_gene: TRBV7-6; CDR3aa: CASASLGGRTDTQYF; CDR3nt: TGTGCCAGCGCATCATTGGGGGGGAGGACAGATACGCAGTATTTT
abundance: .; j_gene: TRBJ2-1; d_gene: TRBD1; v_gene: TRBV12-3/TRBV12-4; CDR3aa: CASSPTGNEQFF; CDR3nt: TGTGCCAGCAGTCCGACAGGGAATGAGCAGTTCTTC
abundance: .; j_gene: TRBJ1-1; d_gene: .; v_gene: TRBV3-1/TRBV3-2; CDR3aa: CASRGEGRNTEAFF; CDR3nt: TGTGCCAGCAGGGGTGAGGGCCGGAACACTGAAGCTTTCTTT